A single sample gave rise to the 22 T cell receptor beta chains below, sequenced in a study of blood T cell repertoires in COVID-19. Profiled with immunoSEQ multiplex PCR; TCRdb holds only in-frame clones, not every one. This table holds 270,000 or so clones, around 88% found once. The sequencing sample was made of peripheral blood. The receptor source for this set is a middle-aged man with acute or convalescent COVID-19.

The rearrangement uses TRBV4-1 and TRBJ2-2, with 10 bases that match TRBD2. Trimming took 4 bases from V and 6 from J; bases not matched to a gene: 8. CDR3 length: 16 amino acids. Germline V lookup: CDR1 MGHRA, CDR2 YSYEKL. The CDR3 region is CASSLPAGGRAGELFF. In DNA, the CDR3 is TGCGCCAGCAGCCTCCCAGCGGGGGGGCGGGCCGGGGAGCTGTTTTTT.

V and J are TRBV6-6 and TRBJ2-3, with a possible D match to TRBD1 (5 bases). Germline values: CDR1 MNHNY, CDR2 SVGAGI (reference sequence). There are 18 residues in the CDR3. V lost 5 bases, J lost 0 bases, and 21 bases lay in between. The CDR3 region has the DNA TGTGCCAGCAGTCCTCGACAGTATACCCAGTCGAGCACAGATACGCAGTATTTT. Protein product: CASSPRQYTQSSTDTQYF.

CDR3 region: CASSPGLAGTYEQYF. The CDR3 DNA follows: TGTGCCAGCAGCCCGGGACTAGCGGGGACCTACGAGCAGTACTTC. This chain joins TRBV4-2 and TRBJ2-7; TRBD2 aligns across 13 bases. J lost 2 bases, V lost 4 bases, and 2 bases had no gene match. Germline V CDR1 and CDR2: LGHNA, YNFKEQ. This CDR3 comprises 15 residues.

The chain links TRBV7-8 to TRBJ1-1; D possibly corresponds to TRBD1 (6 bases). The V gene's germline CDR1 is SGHVS and CDR2 FQNEAQ. The CDR3 sequence is 16 residues long. Trimming removed 5 bases from V and 1 base from J, with 17 bases in between. The CDR3 DNA reads as TGTGCCAGCAGCGGAGAACAGGGAGTGTGGAACACTGAAGCTTTCTTT. Its translation is CASSGEQGVWNTEAFF. The full variable domain, completed using reference TRBV7-8 and TRBJ1-1, is GAGVSQSPRYKVAKRGQDVALRCDPISGHVSLFWYQQALGQGPEFLTYFQNEAQLDKSGLPSDRFFAERPEGSVSTLKIQRTQQEDSAVYLCASSGEQGVWNTEAFFGQGTRLTVV.

CDR3 region: CASSTRDRPYEQYF. Here the CDR3 DNA reads TGTGCCAGCAGTACACGGGACAGACCCTACGAGCAGTACTTC. The chain combines TRBV6-6 with TRBJ2-7; TRBD1 aligns across 7 bases. CDR1 and CDR2 (germline): MNHNY, SVGAGI (reference sequence). This CDR3 spans 14 amino acids. V trimming: 5 bases; J trimming: 2 bases; junction bases outside the gene matches: 6.

The chain carries TRBV25-1 and TRBJ1-1; D unclear. V lost 4 bases and J lost 1, with 13 bases in between. CDR3 length equals 15 residues. Per germline, CDR1 MGHDK and CDR2 SYGVNS. The CDR3 region is CASSAPGNKNTEAFF. CDR3 bases: TGTGCCAGCAGTGCCCCCGGGAACAAGAACACTGAAGCTTTCTTT.

The V gene is TRBV11-2, the J gene TRBJ2-3; unclear D gene. The V gene lost 7 bases and the J gene lost 0 bases, with 11 bases spanning the gap. The germline gives CDR1 SGHAT, CDR2 FQNNGV. The CDR3 has 14 residues. The CDR3 DNA follows: TGTGCCAGCACGTCCTCCGTAAGCACAGATACGCAGTATTTT. Its translation: CASTSSVSTDTQYF.

The V call is TRBV19, the J call TRBJ1-3; D is unresolved. The CDR3 consists of 14 residues. The germline V gene encodes CDR1 LNHDA and CDR2 SQIVND (reference sequence). V lost 8 bases and J 4 bases, leaving 15 bases between the germline ends. DNA for the CDR3: TGTGCCAGTTTCTACACGGGGTTCGGAAACACCATATATTTT. Translation: CASFYTGFGNTIYF.

The chain combines TRBV28 with TRBJ1-2; D not certain. Looked up from germline, CDR1 is MDHEN and CDR2 is SYDVKM. V shed 3 bases and J shed 1 base, with 6 bases lying between them. The CDR3 length is 13 residues. This CDR3 reads CASSFPLNYGYTF. The DNA for the CDR3 is TGTGCCAGCAGTTTTCCCCTTAACTATGGCTACACCTTC.

This clone was picked up one time. The V and J genes are TRBV21-1 and TRBJ1-3. TRBV21-1 is noted as a pseudogene. The CDR3 consists of 16 residues. Here the CDR3 reads CASSTPAARSGNTIYF. For the CDR3, the DNA is TGTGCCAGCAGCACCCCAGCAGCGCGCTCTGGAAACACCATATATTTT.

This clone is a singleton in its sample. CDR3 coding DNA: TGCGCCAGCAGCCCGCCGACTAGCACAGATACGCAGTATTTT. Its protein is CASSPPTSTDTQYF. The chain joins TRBV5-1 to TRBJ2-3, with no clear D. This CDR3 has 14 residues. V gave up 4 bases and J gave up 0 bases, with 9 bases separating them. The germline gives CDR1 SGHRS, CDR2 YFSETQ.

The chain employs TRBV4-1 and TRBJ2-3; 7 bases fit TRBD2. This CDR3 has 15 residues. Per the germline V gene, CDR1 is MGHRA and CDR2 is YSYEKL. Losses at the gene ends were 0 bases for V and 6 bases for J; bases not matched to a gene: 6. CDR3 loop: CASSQEESGDDTQYF. CDR3 nucleotides: TGCGCCAGCAGCCAAGAGGAGAGCGGGGACGATACGCAGTATTTT.

This rearrangement joins TRBV7-2 to TRBJ2-3, with 13 positions matching TRBD2. Trimming took 0 bases from V and 0 from J; bases not matched to a gene: 0. From germline, CDR1 is SGHTA and CDR2 FQGNSA. CDR3 size: 17 residues. In DNA, the CDR3 is TGTGCCAGCAGCTTAGCGGGACTAGCGGGGAGCACAGATACGCAGTATTTT. Its protein is CASSLAGLAGSTDTQYF.

This clone was counted once. The rearrangement links TRBV7-2 to TRBJ2-5; 15 bases match TRBD2. Per the germline V gene, CDR1 is SGHTA and CDR2 is FQGNSA. J was trimmed by 6 bases and V by 4 bases; bases with no gene match: 6. CDR3 length equals 16 residues. CDR3 sequence (DNA): TGTGCCAGCAGCTCCTGGGGGACTAGCGGGGGGAAGACCCAGTACTTC. This gives the protein CASSSWGTSGGKTQYF.

The chain couples TRBV21-1 to TRBJ2-1; the table's D call, TRBD2, was not checked against the DNA. TRBV21-1 is termed a pseudogene. CDR3 length equals 11 residues. For the CDR3, the DNA is TGTGCCAGCAGGTGGGAGGGTGAGCAGTTCTTC. It codes for CASRWEGEQFF.

This chain joins TRBV29-1 and TRBJ2-7, with TRBD1 as a possible D gene (6 bases). The CDR3 has 15 amino acids. The germline V and J ends were trimmed by 4 bases and 2 bases, with 18 bases remaining between them. Germline V gene sequence: CDR1 SQVTM, CDR2 ANQGSEA. CDR3 sequence: CSVVPLTGIPYEQYF. The CDR3 coding sequence is TGCAGCGTTGTCCCCTTGACAGGCATCCCCTACGAGCAGTACTTC.

The sample holds one count of this clone. This chain uses TRBV5-1 with TRBJ1-2; D call uncertain. V lost 0 bases, J lost 7 bases, and 13 bases lay in between. The CDR3 sequence is 14 residues long. Germline CDR1 is SGHRS and CDR2 is YFSETQ. CDR3 DNA sequence: TGCGCCAGCAGCTTGGGCGGGGATCAGCCTGGCTACACCTTC. Encoded protein: CASSLGGDQPGYTF.

This chain links TRBV6-4 with TRBJ1-6; D ambiguous. CDR3 length: 16 amino acids. The ends were cut back, 4 bases at V and 5 bases at J, with 15 bases in the middle. Germline assignment: CDR1 MRHNA and CDR2 SNTAGT. CDR3 nucleotides: TGTGCCAGCAGTGGCAGGTTGCCAATGGATAATTCACCCCTCCACTTT. Translation gives CASSGRLPMDNSPLHF.

The chain combines TRBV5-1 with TRBJ2-1; D is possibly TRBD1 (5 bases). With 4 bases removed from V and 10 bases from J, the gap between germline ends came to 9 bases. The CDR3 extends over 11 amino acids. Germline CDR1 SGHRS, CDR2 YFSETQ. The CDR3 is CASSTYREQFF. CDR3 coding DNA: TGCGCCAGCAGCACCTACAGGGAGCAGTTCTTC.

The V and J genes are TRBV5-1 and TRBJ2-6, with D perhaps matching TRBD1 (6 bases). The CDR3 runs 16 residues. From germline, CDR1 is SGHRS and CDR2 YFSETQ. V gave up 3 bases and J gave up 3 bases, with 13 bases separating them. As DNA, the CDR3 is TGCGCCAGCAGCTCGCCCAGGGGTTTTGGGGCCAACGTCCTGACTTTC. Protein product: CASSSPRGFGANVLTF.

Here the CDR3 reads CASSSNSGLSYNEQFF. The CDR3 nucleotides are TGTGCCAGCAGTTCAAACAGCGGTCTCTCCTACAATGAGCAGTTCTTC. The V and J genes are TRBV25-1 and TRBJ2-1; a weak D match, TRBD2 (5 bases). Between the trimmed V and J ends, which lost 5 bases and 0 bases, there was a span of 14 bases. The CDR3 consists of 16 residues. Germline CDR1 reads MGHDK; CDR2 reads SYGVNS.

This chain links TRBV5-6 with TRBJ2-3; D gene uncertain. Trimming removed 0 bases from V and 0 bases from J, with 8 bases in between. This CDR3 has 15 amino acids. CDR1 is SGHDT, CDR2 YYEEEE, per germline. CDR3 sequence reads: CASSLGITSTDTQYF. In DNA form, the CDR3 reads TGTGCCAGCAGCTTGGGAATCACTAGCACAGATACGCAGTATTTT.